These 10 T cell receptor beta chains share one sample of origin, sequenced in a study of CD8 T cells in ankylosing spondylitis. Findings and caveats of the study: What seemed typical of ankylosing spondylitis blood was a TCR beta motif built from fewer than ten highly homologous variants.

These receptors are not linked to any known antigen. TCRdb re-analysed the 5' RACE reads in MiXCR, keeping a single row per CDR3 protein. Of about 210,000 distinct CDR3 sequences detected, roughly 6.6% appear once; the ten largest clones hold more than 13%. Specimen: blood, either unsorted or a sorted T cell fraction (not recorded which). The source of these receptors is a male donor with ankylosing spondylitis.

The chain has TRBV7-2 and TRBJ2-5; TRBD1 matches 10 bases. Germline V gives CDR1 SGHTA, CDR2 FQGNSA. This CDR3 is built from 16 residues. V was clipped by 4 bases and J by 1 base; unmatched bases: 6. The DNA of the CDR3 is TGTGCCAGCAGCTATAACCGGGACAGGGGCCAAGAGACCCAGTACTTC. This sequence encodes CASSYNRDRGQETQYF.

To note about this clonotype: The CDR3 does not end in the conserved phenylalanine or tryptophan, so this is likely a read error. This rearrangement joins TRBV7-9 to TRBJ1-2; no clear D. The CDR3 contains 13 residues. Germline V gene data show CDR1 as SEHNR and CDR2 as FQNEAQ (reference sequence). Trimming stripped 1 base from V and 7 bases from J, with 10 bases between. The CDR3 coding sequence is TGTGCCAGCAGCTTAGAGTATTTGGGTGGCTACACCCTC. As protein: CASSLEYLGGYTL.

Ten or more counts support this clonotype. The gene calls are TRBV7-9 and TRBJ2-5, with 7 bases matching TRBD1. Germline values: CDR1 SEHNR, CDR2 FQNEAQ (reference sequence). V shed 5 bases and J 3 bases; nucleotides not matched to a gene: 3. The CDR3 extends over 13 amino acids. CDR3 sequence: CASSTGTEETQYF. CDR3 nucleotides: TGTGCCAGCAGCACCGGGACAGAAGAGACCCAGTACTTC.

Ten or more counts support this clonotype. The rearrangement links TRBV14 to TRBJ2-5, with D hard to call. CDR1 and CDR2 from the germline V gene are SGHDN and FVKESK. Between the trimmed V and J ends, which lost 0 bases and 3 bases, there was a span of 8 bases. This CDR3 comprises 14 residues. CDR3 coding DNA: TGTGCCAGCAGCCAAGACGCGGTGGAAGAGACCCAGTACTTC. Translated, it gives CASSQDAVEETQYF.

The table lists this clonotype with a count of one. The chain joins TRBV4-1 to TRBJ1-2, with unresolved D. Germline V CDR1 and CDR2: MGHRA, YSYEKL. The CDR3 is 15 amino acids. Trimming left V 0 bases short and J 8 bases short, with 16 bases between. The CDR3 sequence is CASSQDRTPGKGYTF. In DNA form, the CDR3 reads TGCGCCAGCAGCCAAGACAGGACTCCTGGTAAGGGCTACACCTTC.

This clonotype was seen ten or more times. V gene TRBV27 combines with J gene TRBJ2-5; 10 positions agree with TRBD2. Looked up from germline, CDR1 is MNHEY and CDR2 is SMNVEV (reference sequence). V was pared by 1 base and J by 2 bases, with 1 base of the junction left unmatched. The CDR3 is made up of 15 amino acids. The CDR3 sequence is CASSLYSGGQETQYF. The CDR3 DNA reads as TGTGCCAGCAGTTTATATAGCGGGGGGCAAGAGACCCAGTACTTC.

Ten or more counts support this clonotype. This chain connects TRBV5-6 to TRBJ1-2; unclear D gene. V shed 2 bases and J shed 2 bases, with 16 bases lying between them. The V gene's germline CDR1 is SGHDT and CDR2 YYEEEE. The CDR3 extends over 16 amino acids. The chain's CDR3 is CASSFLSDWRNYGYTF. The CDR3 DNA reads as TGTGCCAGCAGCTTCTTGAGTGATTGGAGAAACTATGGCTACACCTTC.

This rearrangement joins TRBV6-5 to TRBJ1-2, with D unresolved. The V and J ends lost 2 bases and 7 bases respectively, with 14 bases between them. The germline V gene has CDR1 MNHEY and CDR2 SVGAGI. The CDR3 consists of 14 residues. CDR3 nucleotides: TGTGCCAGCAGTTACACGGCGGTTTCGGGTGGCTACACCTTC. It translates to CASSYTAVSGGYTF.

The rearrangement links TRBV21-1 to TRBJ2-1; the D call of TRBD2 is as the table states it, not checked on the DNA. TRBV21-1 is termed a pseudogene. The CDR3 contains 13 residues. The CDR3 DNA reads TGTGCCAGCAGCAAGCTTAGCGGGAGGGATCAGTTCTTC. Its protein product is CASSKLSGRDQFF.

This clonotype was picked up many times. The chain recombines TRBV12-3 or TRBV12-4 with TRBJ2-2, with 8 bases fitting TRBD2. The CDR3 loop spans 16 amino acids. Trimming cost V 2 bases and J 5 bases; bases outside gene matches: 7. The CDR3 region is CASSLRGGLRTGELFF. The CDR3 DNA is TGTGCCAGCAGTTTACGGGGGGGCCTGAGGACCGGGGAGCTGTTTTTT.